This T cell receptor beta chain is drawn from a study of vaccination effects on CD4 cells after COVID-19. Broader study findings: Convalescent patients were few in the study, and early post-infection timepoints were absent.

Culture proceeded for more than nine days, and CD4+ T cells were then isolated. The cohort was immunized with two doses of either the BNT162b2 or mRNA-1273 vaccine. Half the medium was swapped for IL-2 medium on days 3 and 7. The CDR3 contains 13 residues. Germline V CDR1 and CDR2: SNHLY, FYNNEI. The V and J ends lost 1 base and 6 bases respectively, with 4 bases between them. This clone has just a few counts. Its specificity is not known. TCRdb's table, derived via immunoSEQ multiplex PCR, lists solely in-frame clones and lacks some. The data hold just under 75,000 clones, with roughly 73% observed a single time.

This clonotype was obtained from a human donor who received a COVID-19 vaccine. The chain combines TRBV2 with TRBJ1-6; the D is unclear. This sample comprised CD4+ T cells from PBMCs cultured without peptide, obtained after COVID-19 vaccination. The CDR3 region is CASSEDSNSPLHF. The CDR3 DNA follows: TGTGCCAGCAGTGAAGACAGTAATTCACCCCTCCACTTT.